Listed here are 9 T cell receptor beta chains from one sample, sequenced in a study of CD8+ T cells in alopecia areata. As the sequencing template, cDNA was produced by extracting RNA and reverse transcribing it. Clones were read by immunoSEQ multiplex PCR, and TCRdb kept only the in-frame ones, dropping some. This sample has around 100,000 clones; less than 70% occur once, and the top ten carry 8.8%. Sequencing was done on a sample of CD4+ T cells sorted from blood. All receptors come from a human donor in good health.

This clone was counted only a few times. V is TRBV4-3 and J is TRBJ1-5; D uncertain. The CDR3 has 13 amino acids. The germline V gene encodes CDR1 LGHNA and CDR2 YSLEER. The V end lost 0 bases, the J end lost 7 bases, and 7 bases lay between the germline ends. CDR3 region: CASSQDHGQPQHF. The CDR3 nucleotides read TGCGCCAGCAGCCAAGACCATGGCCAGCCCCAGCATTTT.

This clone was observed a handful of times. This rearrangement joins TRBV25-1 to TRBJ1-3, with 9 bases identical to TRBD1. The CDR3 runs to 16 residues. Germline V lookup: CDR1 MGHDK, CDR2 SYGVNS. Trimming took 1 base from V and 1 from J; bases not matched to a gene: 2. CDR3 sequence: CASSESGQGSGNTIYF. For the CDR3, the DNA is TGTGCCAGCAGTGAATCGGGACAGGGTTCTGGAAACACCATATATTTT.

The chain links TRBV28 to TRBJ1-2; D is unresolved. Trimming shortened V by 8 bases and J by 13 bases, and 17 bases separated the two germline ends. The CDR3 sequence is 11 residues long. The germline V gene has CDR1 MDHEN and CDR2 SYDVKM. The CDR3 DNA sequence: TGTGCCAGCGGTCAAATCCGGGGTGTCACCTTC. Its protein is CASGQIRGVTF.

The V gene is TRBV7-2, the J gene TRBJ2-5; D gene uncertain. V lost 1 base to trimming and J lost 6 bases, with 0 bases between them. The germline gives CDR1 SGHTA, CDR2 FQGNSA. The CDR3 is made up of 10 amino acids. CDR3 amino acids: CASSLETQYF. CDR3 nucleotide sequence: TGTGCCAGCAGCTTAGAGACCCAGTACTTC.

The chain is built from TRBV5-1 and TRBJ1-4; D is undetermined. V gave up 4 bases and J gave up 7 bases, with 11 bases separating them. Germline V lookup: CDR1 SGHRS, CDR2 YFSETQ. The CDR3 is 13 residues long. The CDR3 protein is CASSLPEGEKLFF. CDR3 in DNA: TGCGCCAGCAGCCTCCCCGAGGGTGAAAAACTGTTTTTT.

The chain employs TRBV6-1 and TRBJ2-5; tentatively, D is TRBD2 (5 bases). The CDR3 loop spans 13 amino acids. Trimming pared 3 bases from V and 7 bases from J, leaving 12 bases between. Germline V CDR1 and CDR2: MNHNS, SASEGT. CDR3 nucleotides: TGTGCCAGCAGTGATTACCCGGAGGCGACCCAGTACTTC. Amino acid sequence: CASSDYPEATQYF.

The gene calls are TRBV6-6 and TRBJ1-6; 7 bases are a match to TRBD1. Germline loops: CDR1 MNHNY, CDR2 SVGAGI (reference sequence). V trimming: 6 bases; J trimming: 8 bases; junction bases outside the gene matches: 10. The CDR3 totals 15 residues. CDR3 coding DNA: TGTGCCAGCAGGCAGAAGACAGGGCGCTATTCACCCCTCCACTTT. This gives the protein CASRQKTGRYSPLHF.

The chain uses TRBV29-1 and TRBJ2-5; D possibly corresponds to TRBD1 (6 bases). Trimming stripped 5 bases from V and 0 bases from J, with 7 bases between. Germline lookup yields CDR1 SQVTM and CDR2 ANQGSEA. CDR3 size: 12 residues. The CDR3 reads CSVRGYQETQYF. In DNA form, the CDR3 reads TGCAGCGTTAGGGGGTACCAAGAGACCCAGTACTTC.

The chain recombines TRBV29-1 with TRBJ2-3, with TRBD2 identical over 7 bases. Germline CDR1 SQVTM, CDR2 ANQGSEA. Trimming removed 7 bases from V and 0 bases from J; junction bases left unmatched: 4. The CDR3 has 13 residues. This chain's CDR3 is CSARGVSTDTQYF. DNA for the CDR3: TGCAGCGCCCGGGGGGTCAGCACAGATACGCAGTATTTT.